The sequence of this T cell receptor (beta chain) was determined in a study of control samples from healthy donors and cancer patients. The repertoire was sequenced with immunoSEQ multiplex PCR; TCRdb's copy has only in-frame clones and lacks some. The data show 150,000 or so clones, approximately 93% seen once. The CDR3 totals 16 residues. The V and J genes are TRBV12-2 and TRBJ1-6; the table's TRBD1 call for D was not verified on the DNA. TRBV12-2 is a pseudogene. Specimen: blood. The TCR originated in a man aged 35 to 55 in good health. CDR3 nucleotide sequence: TGTGCAAGTCGCTTATCCCGGGACAGGGGAGTGTCACCCCTCCACTTT. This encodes CASRLSRDRGVSPLHF.